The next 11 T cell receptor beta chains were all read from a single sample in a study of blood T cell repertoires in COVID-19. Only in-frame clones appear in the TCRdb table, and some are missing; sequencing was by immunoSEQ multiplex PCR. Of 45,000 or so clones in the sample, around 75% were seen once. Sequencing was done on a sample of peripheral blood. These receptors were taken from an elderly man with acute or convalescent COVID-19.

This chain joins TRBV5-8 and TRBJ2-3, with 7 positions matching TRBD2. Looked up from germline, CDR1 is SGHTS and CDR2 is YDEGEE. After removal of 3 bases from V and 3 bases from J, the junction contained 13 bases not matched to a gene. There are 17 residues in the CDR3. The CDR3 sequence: CASSWGSAGVVTDTQYF. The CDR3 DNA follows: TGTGCCAGCAGCTGGGGTTCTGCGGGAGTGGTAACAGATACGCAGTATTTT.

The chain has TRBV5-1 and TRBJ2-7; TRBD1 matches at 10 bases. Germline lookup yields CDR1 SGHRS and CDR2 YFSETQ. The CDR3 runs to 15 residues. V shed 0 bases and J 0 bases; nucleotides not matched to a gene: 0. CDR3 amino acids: CASSLGDRGSYEQYF. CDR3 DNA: TGCGCCAGCAGCTTGGGGGACAGGGGCTCCTACGAGCAGTACTTC.

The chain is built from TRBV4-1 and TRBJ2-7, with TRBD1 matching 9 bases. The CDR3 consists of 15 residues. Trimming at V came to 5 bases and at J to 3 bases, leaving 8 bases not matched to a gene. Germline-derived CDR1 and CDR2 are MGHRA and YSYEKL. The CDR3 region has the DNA TGCGCCAGCAGCTTATCCCGGGACAGGGACTACGAGCAGTACTTC. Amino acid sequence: CASSLSRDRDYEQYF.

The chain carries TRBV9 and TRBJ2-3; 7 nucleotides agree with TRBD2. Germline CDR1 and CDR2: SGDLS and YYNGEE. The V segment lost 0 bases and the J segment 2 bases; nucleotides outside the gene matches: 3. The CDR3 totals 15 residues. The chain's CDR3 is CASSVASGPTDTQYF. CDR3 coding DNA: TGTGCCAGCAGCGTAGCTAGCGGTCCCACAGATACGCAGTATTTT. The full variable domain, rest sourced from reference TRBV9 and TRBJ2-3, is DSGVTQTPKHLITATGQRVTLRCSPRSGDLSVYWYQQSLDQGLQFLIQYYNGEERAKGNILERFSAQQFPDLHSELNLSSLELGDSALYFCASSVASGPTDTQYFGPGTRLTVL.

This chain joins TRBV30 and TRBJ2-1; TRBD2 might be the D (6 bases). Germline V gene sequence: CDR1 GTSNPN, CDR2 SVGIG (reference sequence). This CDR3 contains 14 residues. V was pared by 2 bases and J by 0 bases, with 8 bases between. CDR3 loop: CAWSTGVSYNEQFF. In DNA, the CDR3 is TGTGCCTGGAGTACGGGGGTCTCCTACAATGAGCAGTTCTTC.

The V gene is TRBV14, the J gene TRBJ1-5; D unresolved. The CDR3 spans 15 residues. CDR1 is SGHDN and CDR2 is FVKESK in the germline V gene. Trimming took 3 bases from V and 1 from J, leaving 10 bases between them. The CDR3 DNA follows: TGTGCCAGCAGCCATAAACGGAGAAGCAATCAGCCCCAGCATTTT. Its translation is CASSHKRRSNQPQHF.

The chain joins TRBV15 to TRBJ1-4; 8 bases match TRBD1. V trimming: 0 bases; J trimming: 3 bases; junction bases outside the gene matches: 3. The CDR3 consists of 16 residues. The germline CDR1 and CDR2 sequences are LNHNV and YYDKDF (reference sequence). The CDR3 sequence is CATSRDRGHSNEKLFF. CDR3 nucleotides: TGTGCCACCAGCAGAGACAGGGGGCACTCTAATGAAAAACTGTTTTTT.

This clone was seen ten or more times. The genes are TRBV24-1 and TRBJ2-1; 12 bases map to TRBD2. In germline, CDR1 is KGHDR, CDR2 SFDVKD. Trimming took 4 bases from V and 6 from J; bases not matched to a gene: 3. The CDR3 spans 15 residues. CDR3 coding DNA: TGTGCCACCAGTGACGGGACTAGCGGGTCCAATGAGCAGTTCTTC. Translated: CATSDGTSGSNEQFF.

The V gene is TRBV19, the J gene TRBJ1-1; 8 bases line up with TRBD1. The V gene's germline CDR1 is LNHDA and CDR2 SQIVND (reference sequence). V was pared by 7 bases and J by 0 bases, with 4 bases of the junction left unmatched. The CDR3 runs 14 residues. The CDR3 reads CASTTDRVNTEAFF. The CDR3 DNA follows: TGTGCCAGTACCACGGACAGGGTGAACACTGAAGCTTTCTTT.

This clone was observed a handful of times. CDR3 bases: TGTGCCAGCTCACCACAGACGACAGGGGTAGAGCAGTACTTC. Translating it yields CASSPQTTGVEQYF. The chain is built from TRBV18 and TRBJ2-7, with 8 nucleotides matching TRBD1. The V gene end was trimmed by 1 base and the J gene end by 7 bases; junction bases not matched to a gene: 6. Germline CDR1 reads KGHSH; CDR2 reads LQKENI. CDR3 size: 14 residues.

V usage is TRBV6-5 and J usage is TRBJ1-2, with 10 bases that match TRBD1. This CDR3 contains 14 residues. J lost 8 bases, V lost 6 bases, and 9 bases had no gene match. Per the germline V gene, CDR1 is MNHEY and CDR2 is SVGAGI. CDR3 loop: CASRSDRGREGYTF. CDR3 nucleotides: TGTGCCAGCAGGTCCGACAGGGGGCGAGAAGGCTACACCTTC.